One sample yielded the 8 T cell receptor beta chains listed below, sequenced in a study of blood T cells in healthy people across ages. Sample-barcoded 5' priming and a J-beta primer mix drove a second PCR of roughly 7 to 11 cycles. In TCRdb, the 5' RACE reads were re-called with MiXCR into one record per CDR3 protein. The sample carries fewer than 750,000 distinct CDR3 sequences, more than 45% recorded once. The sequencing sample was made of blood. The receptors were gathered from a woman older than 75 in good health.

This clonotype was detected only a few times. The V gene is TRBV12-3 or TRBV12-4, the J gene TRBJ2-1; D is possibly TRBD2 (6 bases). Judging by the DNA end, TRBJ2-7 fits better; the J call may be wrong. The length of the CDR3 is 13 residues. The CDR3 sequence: CASRGSSYNEQYF. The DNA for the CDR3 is TGTGCCAGCCGGGGGAGCTCCTACAATGAGCAGTACTTC.

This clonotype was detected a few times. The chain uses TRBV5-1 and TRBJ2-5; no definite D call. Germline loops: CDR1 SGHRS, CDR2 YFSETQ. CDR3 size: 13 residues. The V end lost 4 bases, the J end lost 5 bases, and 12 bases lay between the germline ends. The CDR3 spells CASSVSWDETQYF. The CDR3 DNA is TGCGCCAGCAGCGTGTCCTGGGATGAGACCCAGTACTTC.

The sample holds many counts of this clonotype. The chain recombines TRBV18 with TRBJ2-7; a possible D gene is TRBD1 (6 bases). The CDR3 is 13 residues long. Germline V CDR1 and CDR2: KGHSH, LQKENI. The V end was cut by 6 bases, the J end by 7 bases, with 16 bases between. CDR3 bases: TGTGCCAGCTCTCCGGACAGTCGTGAAGAGCAGTACTTC. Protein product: CASSPDSREEQYF.

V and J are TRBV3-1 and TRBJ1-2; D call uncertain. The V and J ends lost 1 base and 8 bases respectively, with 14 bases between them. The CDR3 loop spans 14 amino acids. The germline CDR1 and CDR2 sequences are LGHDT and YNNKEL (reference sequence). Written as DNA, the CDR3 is TGTGCCAGCAGCCAAGGGACTGGGGTCGAGGGCTACACCTTC. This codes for CASSQGTGVEGYTF.

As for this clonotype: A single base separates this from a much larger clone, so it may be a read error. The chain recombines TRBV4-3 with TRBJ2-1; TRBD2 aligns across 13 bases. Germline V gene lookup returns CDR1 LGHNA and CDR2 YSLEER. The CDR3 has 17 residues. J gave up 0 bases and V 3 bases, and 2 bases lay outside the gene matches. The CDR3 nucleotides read TGCGCCAGCAGCCAGGGACTAGCGGGAAGCTCCTACAATGAGCAGTTCTTC. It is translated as CASSQGLAGSSYNEQFF.

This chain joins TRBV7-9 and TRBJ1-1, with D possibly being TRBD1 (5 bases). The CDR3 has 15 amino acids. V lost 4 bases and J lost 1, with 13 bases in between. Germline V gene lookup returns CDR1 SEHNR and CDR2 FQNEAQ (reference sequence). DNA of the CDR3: TGTGCCAGCAGCTCACCCCCGGGGGGGAACACTGAAGCTTTCTTT. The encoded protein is CASSSPPGGNTEAFF.

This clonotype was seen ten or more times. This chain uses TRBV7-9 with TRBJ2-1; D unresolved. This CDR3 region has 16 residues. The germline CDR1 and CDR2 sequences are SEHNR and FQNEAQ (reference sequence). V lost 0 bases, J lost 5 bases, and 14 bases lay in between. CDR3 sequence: CASSLAGQYIHNEQFF. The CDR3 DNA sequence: TGTGCCAGCAGCTTAGCCGGGCAGTATATCCACAATGAGCAGTTCTTC.

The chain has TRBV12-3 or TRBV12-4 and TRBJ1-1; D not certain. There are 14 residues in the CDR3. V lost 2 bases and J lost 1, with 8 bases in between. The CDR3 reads CASSLSRPNTEAFF. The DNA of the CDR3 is TGTGCCAGCAGTTTAAGCCGACCGAACACTGAAGCTTTCTTT.